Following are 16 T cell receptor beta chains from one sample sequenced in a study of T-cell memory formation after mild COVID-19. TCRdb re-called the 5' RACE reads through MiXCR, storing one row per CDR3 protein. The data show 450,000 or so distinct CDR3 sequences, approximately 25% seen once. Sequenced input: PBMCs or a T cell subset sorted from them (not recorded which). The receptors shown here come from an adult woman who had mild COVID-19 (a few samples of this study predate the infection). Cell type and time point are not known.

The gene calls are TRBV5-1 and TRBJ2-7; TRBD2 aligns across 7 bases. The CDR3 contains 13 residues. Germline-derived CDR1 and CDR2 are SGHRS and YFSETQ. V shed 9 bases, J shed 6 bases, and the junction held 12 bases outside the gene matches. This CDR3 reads CATSGTTPTEQYF. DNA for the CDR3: TGCGCCACCTCGGGGACTACGCCCACCGAGCAGTACTTC.

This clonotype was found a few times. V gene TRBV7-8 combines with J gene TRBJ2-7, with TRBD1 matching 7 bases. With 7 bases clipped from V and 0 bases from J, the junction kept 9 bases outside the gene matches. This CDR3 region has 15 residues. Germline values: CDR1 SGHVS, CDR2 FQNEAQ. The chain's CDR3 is CASTTRQGDSYEQYF. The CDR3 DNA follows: TGTGCCAGCACCACTAGACAGGGCGACTCCTACGAGCAGTACTTC. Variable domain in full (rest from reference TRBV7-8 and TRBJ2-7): GAGVSQSPRYKVAKRGQDVALRCDPISGHVSLFWYQQALGQGPEFLTYFQNEAQLDKSGLPSDRFFAERPEGSVSTLKIQRTQQEDSAVYLCASTTRQGDSYEQYFGPGTRLTVT.

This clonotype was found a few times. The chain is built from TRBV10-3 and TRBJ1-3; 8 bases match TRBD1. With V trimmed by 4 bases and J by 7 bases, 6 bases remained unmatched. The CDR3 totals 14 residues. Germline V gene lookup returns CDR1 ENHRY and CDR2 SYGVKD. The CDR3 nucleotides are TGTGCCATCAGTGCCTCGACAGGGGCCAACACCATATATTTT. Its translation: CAISASTGANTIYF.

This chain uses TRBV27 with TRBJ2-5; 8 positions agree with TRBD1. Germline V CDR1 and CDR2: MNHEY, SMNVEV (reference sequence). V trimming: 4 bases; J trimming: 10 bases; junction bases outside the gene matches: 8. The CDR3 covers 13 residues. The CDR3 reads CASSSPPGGNQYF. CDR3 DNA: TGTGCCAGCAGTTCCCCCCCAGGGGGCAACCAGTACTTC.

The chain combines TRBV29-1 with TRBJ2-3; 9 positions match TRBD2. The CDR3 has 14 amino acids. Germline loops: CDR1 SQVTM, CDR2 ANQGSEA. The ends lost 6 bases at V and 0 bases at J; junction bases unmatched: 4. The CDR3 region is CSVGLAPSTDTQYF. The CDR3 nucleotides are TGCAGCGTGGGACTAGCCCCAAGCACAGATACGCAGTATTTT.

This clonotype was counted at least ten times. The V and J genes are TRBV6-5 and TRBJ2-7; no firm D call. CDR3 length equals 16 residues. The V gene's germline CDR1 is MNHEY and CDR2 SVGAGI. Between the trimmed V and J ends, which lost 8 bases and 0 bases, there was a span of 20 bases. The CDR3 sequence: CASRRASLQSSYEQYF. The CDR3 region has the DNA TGTGCCAGCCGACGGGCTTCCTTACAAAGCTCCTACGAGCAGTACTTC.

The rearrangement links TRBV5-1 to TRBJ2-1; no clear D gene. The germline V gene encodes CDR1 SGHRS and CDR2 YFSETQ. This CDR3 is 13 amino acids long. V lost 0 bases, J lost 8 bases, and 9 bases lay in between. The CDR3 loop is CASSLVTTDEQFF. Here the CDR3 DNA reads TGCGCCAGCAGCTTGGTGACAACGGATGAGCAGTTCTTC.

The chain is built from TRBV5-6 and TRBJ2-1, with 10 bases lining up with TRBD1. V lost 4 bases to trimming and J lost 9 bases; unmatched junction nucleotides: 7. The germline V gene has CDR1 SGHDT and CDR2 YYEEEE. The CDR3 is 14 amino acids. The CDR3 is CASSRGQGEGEQFF. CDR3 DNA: TGTGCCAGCAGCCGTGGACAGGGGGAGGGTGAGCAGTTCTTC.

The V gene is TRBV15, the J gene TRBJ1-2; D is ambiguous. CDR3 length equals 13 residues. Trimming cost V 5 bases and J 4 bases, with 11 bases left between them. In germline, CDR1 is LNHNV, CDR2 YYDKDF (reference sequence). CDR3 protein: CATSPGPSYGYTF. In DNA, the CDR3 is TGTGCCACCAGCCCCGGACCTTCCTATGGCTACACCTTC. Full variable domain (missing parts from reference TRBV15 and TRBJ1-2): DAMVIQNPRYQVTQFGKPVTLSCSQTLNHNVMYWYQQKSSQAPKLLFHYYDKDFNNEADTPDNFQSRRPNTSFCFLDIRSPGLGDTAMYLCATSPGPSYGYTFGSGTRLTVV.

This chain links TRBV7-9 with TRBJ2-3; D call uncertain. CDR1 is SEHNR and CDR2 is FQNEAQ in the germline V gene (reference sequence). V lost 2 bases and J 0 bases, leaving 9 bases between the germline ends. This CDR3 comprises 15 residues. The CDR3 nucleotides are TGTGCCAGCAGCTTATACGGTACTAGCACAGATACGCAGTATTTT. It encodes CASSLYGTSTDTQYF.

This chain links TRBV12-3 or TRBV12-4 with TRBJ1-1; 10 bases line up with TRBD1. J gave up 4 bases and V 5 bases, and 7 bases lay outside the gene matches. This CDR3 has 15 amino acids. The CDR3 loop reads CASSHRDRGFTEAFF. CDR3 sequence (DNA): TGTGCCAGCAGTCACCGGGACAGGGGATTCACTGAAGCTTTCTTT.

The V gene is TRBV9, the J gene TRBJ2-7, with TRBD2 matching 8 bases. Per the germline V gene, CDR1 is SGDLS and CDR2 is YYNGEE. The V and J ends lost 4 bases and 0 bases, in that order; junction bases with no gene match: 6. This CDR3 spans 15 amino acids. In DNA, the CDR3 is TGTGCCAGCAGCATAGCGGGACCGGGCTCCTACGAGCAGTACTTC. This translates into CASSIAGPGSYEQYF.

For the CDR3, the DNA is TGTGCCAGCAGTACCCAGGGGGAAGTCTCTGGAAACACCATATATTTT. Amino acid sequence: CASSTQGEVSGNTIYF. The chain uses TRBV12-3 or TRBV12-4 and TRBJ1-3; TRBD1 aligns across 7 bases. The CDR3 has 16 amino acids. The V segment lost 5 bases and the J segment 0 bases; nucleotides outside the gene matches: 7.

This CDR3 reads CASRRDRDIYEQYF. In nucleotides, the CDR3 is TGTGCCAGCAGAAGGGACAGGGATATCTACGAGCAGTACTTC. The chain combines TRBV5-4 with TRBJ2-7, with 9 nucleotides matching TRBD1. Trimming at V came to 5 bases and at J to 3 bases, leaving 6 bases not matched to a gene. The CDR3 runs to 14 residues. CDR1 and CDR2 from the germline V gene are SGHNT and YYREEE (reference sequence).

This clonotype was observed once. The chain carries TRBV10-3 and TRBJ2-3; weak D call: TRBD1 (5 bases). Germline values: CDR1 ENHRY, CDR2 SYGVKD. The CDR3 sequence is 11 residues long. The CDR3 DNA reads TGTGCGTGTGGGGCAAGAGATACGCAGTATTTT. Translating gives CACGARDTQYF.

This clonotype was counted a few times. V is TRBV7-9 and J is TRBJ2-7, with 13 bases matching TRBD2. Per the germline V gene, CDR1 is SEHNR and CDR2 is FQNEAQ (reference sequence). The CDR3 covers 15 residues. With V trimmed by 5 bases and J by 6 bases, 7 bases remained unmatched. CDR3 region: CASSVTSGGATEQYF. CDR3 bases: TGTGCCAGCAGCGTAACTAGCGGGGGGGCGACCGAGCAGTACTTC.